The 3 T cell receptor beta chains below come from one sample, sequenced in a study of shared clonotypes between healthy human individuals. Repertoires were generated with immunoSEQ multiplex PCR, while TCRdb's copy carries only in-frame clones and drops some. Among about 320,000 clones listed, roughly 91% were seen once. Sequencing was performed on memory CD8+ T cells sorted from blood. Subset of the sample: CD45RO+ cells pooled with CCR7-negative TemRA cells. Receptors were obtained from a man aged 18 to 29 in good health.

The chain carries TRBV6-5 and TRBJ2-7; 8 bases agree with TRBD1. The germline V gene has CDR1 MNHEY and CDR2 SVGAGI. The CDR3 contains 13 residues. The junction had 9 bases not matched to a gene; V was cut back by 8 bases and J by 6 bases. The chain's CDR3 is CASGTGGLGEQYF. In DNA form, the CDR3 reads TGTGCCAGCGGGACAGGTGGTCTGGGCGAGCAGTACTTC.

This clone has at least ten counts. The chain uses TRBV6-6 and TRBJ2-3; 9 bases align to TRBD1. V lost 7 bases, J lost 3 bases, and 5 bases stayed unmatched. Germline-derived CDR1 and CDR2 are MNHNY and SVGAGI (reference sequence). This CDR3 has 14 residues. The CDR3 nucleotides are TGTGCCAGCATCAGGGGGACAGGGACAGATACGCAGTATTTT. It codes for CASIRGTGTDTQYF.

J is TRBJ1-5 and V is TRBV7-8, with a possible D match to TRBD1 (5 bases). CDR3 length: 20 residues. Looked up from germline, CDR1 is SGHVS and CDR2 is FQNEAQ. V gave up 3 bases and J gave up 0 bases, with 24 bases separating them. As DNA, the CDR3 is TGTGCCAGCAGCTTCACCTTGTCTGGGGCCGATGTCTATAGCAATCAGCCCCAGCATTTT. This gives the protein CASSFTLSGADVYSNQPQHF.